This T cell receptor beta chain originates from a study of vaccination and CD4 T cells after COVID-19. General study points: Median approximately 84% of reactive clones detected in convalescent patients emerged only post-vaccination.

With respect to this clonotype: Its cognate antigen is unknown.

TCRdb redid the calling of the PCR reads with MiXCR, one entry per CDR3 protein. The sample holds approximately 23,000 distinct CDR3 sequences, about 54% seen once. Trimming left V 6 bases short and J 4 bases short, with 15 bases between. CDR1 is MNHNS and CDR2 is SASEGT in the germline V gene. The length of the CDR3 is 14 residues. The clonotype comes from a human donor who had recovered from COVID-19. The rearrangement links TRBV6-1 to TRBJ1-2, with D possibly TRBD1 on 6 matching bases. The source material was CD4+ T cells from blood, sampled before SARS-CoV-2 vaccination. This CDR3 is CASRRRRGPYGYTF. The DNA of the CDR3 is TGTGCCAGCAGGCGTCGCCGGGGGCCCTATGGCTACACCTTC.